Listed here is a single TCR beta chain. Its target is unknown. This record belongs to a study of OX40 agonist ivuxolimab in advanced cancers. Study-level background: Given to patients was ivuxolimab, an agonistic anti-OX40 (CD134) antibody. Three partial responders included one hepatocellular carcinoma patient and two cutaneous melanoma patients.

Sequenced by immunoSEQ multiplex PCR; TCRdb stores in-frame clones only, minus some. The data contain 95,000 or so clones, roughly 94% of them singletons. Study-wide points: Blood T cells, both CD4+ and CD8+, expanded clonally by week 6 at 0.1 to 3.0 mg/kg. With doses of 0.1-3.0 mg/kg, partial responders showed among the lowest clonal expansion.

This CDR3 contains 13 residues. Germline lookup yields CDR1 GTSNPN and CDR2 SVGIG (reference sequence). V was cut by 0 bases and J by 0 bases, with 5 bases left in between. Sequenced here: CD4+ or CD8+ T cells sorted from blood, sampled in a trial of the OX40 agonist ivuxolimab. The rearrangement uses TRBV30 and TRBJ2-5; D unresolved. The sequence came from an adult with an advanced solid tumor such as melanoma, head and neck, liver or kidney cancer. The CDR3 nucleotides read TGTGCCTGGAGTGTCGGGTACCAAGAGACCCAGTACTTC. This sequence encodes CAWSVGYQETQYF.